This TCR beta chain was found in a study of T cells in Graves' hyperthyroidism and ophthalmopathy (dated by TCRdb to between 2019 and 2020). Notes on the research overall: Peripheral blood was collected at initial diagnosis, before any treatment. To identify distinguishing TCR V-J signatures, a discovery cohort of roughly 100 patients was used, comprising 40 to 45 with Graves' ophthalmopathy and 57 with stable Graves' hyperthyroidism. The study also compared thyroid tissue and blood T-cell repertoires from about six Graves' hyperthyroidism patients. Prospective prediction of ophthalmopathy was tested in an independent validation cohort of fewer than 20 hyperthyroidism patients and 17 patients who later progressed to ophthalmopathy. For training and testing, the roughly 93 patients in the discovery cohort were randomly divided in a 7:3 ratio. The paper describes TCR Vbeta CDR3 sequencing of about 140 peripheral blood samples, made up of some 40 ophthalmopathy patients, some 76 hyperthyroidism patients and 17 progressor patients. Once sampling was done, hyperthyroidism patients were given methimazole at a starting dose of 30 mg daily, whereas ophthalmopathy patients were given high-dose intravenous methylprednisolone.

Stable Graves' hyperthyroidism was defined as the absence of progression to ophthalmopathy over 18 months of follow-up. Hyperthyroidism patients were newly diagnosed, with disease duration under 2 months, and aged 18 to 65 years. Patients with uncontrolled infections, other autoimmune diseases, pregnancy or lactation were excluded. Diagnoses were established on the basis of clinical symptoms, serum thyroxine and TRAb, thyroid ultrasound, and orbital computed tomography. PBMCs were separated from roughly 9.6 ml of fresh peripheral blood using Ficoll-Paque density gradient centrifugation. Total RNA was extracted with Trizol reagent, and quality was checked on an Agilent 2100 Bioanalyzer. The table lists this clonotype with a count of one. The antigen it binds to is not known. The input lacks base qualities; no much larger clone sits a single base away. One read amounts to weak evidence. Measured from the cysteine to the phenylalanine, the CDR3 is 16 residues long. The retained sequence is limited to the CDR3, 48 bases, with the frame set at the first base. The germline V gene specifies SGHTA as CDR1 and FQGTGA as CDR2. Between the V and J ends, shortened by 4 bases and 4 bases respectively, the junction contains 14 bases.

What the research found in general, with its limitations: Most expanded thyroid clonotypes (frequency above 0.001) were also detected in blood, a finding suggesting that blood repertoires may reflect thyroid immune responses. No statistical method was used to fix the sample size in advance, and group allocation was not hidden from the investigators. Ophthalmopathy was separated from stable hyperthyroidism by a 13 V-J signature model, with approximately 86% sensitivity and approximately 81% specificity obtained in cross-validation and 80%/75% obtained in testing. During validation, the model predicted progression to ophthalmopathy a median of about 5.9 months ahead of onset, with around 71% sensitivity and more than 72% specificity.

The TCR beta CDR3 regions were amplified from RNA transcripts. The first round of RT-PCR for the TCR CDR3 was performed with the HTBI primer set and the Qiagen OneStep RT-PCR kit. The libraries were constructed in a second round of multiplex PCR and then size-selected and purified. Libraries were sequenced paired-end with 100 bp reads on an Illumina HiSeq2000. Per the original workflow: Raw data were processed with SOAPnuke, discarding reads with adapters, uncalled bases, mean Phred below 15, or no exact constant-primer or identifier match. High-quality paired reads were merged using COPE v1.2.5, and each unique nucleotide sequence was defined as a clonotype. MiTCR v1.1 was used to align clonotypes to the IMGT TRBV, TRBD and TRBJ reference segments. The analysis included only V-J combinations with a frequency above 0.0001, which together covered over 98% of the repertoires. A TCS score was defined as the ratio between F50 (clonal expansion) and ExV (chaos), using BLOSUM62-based TCRdist between CDR3 peptides within each V-J. Welch's t-statistics and random forest reduced roughly 500 V-J features to around 14, which were used in a naive Bayes classifier (R e1071). The public sequencing data were trimmed at Q25 with fastp and processed into clonotypes with MiXCR by TCRdb, which kept only in-frame beta chains. Each record represents a unique CDR3 protein, reported with the most common genes and DNA among its rows. The V and J calls come from TCRdb's annotation, not from the publication. The sample includes about 320,000 distinct CDR3 sequences, with 15% to 20% observed a single time. The ten largest clones represent around a third of the sample.

The sample consisted of blood. This clonotype was obtained from a man aged 25 to 40 with Graves' hyperthyroidism. The chain was built from TRBV7-3 and TRBJ1-6; the D gene is perhaps TRBD1, on 5 matching bases. The sequence in DNA is TGTGCCAGCAGCTCAGGGTCGACAGTTTATAATTCACCCCTCCACTTT. This is translated as CASSSGSTVYNSPLHF.